Below, 3 T cell receptor beta chains from the same sample are listed, as sequenced in a study of T cell responses to AZD1222 COVID-19 vaccine. The repertoire was sequenced with immunoSEQ multiplex PCR; TCRdb's copy has only in-frame clones and lacks some. The sample records 85,000 to 100,000 clones, roughly 91% being singletons. Sequenced material: peripheral blood, taken on day 0 of AZD1222 vaccination. These receptors all come from an adult in good health.

This chain uses TRBV5-1 with TRBJ1-1; TRBD1 matches 8 bases. The CDR3 consists of 14 residues. From germline, CDR1 is SGHRS and CDR2 YFSETQ. The V segment lost 2 bases and the J segment 5 bases; nucleotides outside the gene matches: 5. The DNA of the CDR3 is TGCGCCAGCAGCTTACAGGGGGTCTTAACTGAAGCTTTCTTT. As protein: CASSLQGVLTEAFF.

This clone was seen more than once but under ten times. This chain connects TRBV6-4 to TRBJ2-3; the match to TRBD2 covers 7 bases. Trimming removed 3 bases from V and 1 base from J; junction bases left unmatched: 4. The CDR3 extends over 15 amino acids. Per the germline V gene, CDR1 is MRHNA and CDR2 is SNTAGT. CDR3 protein: CASSEEAGGTDTQYF. The CDR3 DNA sequence: TGTGCCAGCAGTGAAGAGGCGGGGGGCACAGATACGCAGTATTTT.

The rearrangement joins TRBV3-1 (or the pseudogene TRBV3-2) to TRBJ1-3; D is ambiguous. CDR1 and CDR2 from the germline V gene are LGHDT and YNNKEL (reference sequence). V lost 4 bases and J lost 5, with 21 bases in between. The CDR3 is 17 amino acids. CDR3 sequence (DNA): TGTGCCAGCAGCCCGACTGGGAGTCTTGGTACGAGAAACACCATATATTTT. Translated, it gives CASSPTGSLGTRNTIYF.